A selection of T cell receptor beta chains follows, all from one sample in a study of blood T cell repertoires in COVID-19. Some clones are missing from TCRdb's copy, which holds only in-frame ones; the method was immunoSEQ multiplex PCR. The data hold about 300,000 clones, with roughly 86% observed a single time. The sequenced sample consisted of PBMCs or T cells enriched from blood (not recorded which). The source of these receptors is a woman in her late teens or twenties who had recovered from COVID-19. The CDR3 runs from the conserved cysteine through the conserved F or W. D genes are given only for firm matches. Clone size is stated in some rows and not others, as once, few, many or a class when expanded.

v_gene	d_gene	j_gene	abundance	len	CDR3aa	CDR3nt
TRBV16	NA	TRBJ2-3	NA	18	CASSQNPQTGTSTDTQYF	TGTGCCAGCAGCCAAAACCCGCAGACAGGGACTAGCACAGATACGCAGTATTTT
TRBV30	NA	TRBJ1-5	NA	14	CAWSVSPTGQPQHF	TGTGCCTGGAGTGTGTCTCCCACGGGTCAGCCCCAGCATTTT
TRBV10-3	TRBD1	TRBJ1-6	NA	15	CAISPTGTADSPLHF	TGTGCCATCAGTCCGACAGGGACCGCGGATTCACCCCTCCACTTT
TRBV19	TRBD2	TRBJ2-1	NA	15	CASRQRLAGENEQFF	TGTGCCAGTAGGCAACGACTAGCGGGAGAGAATGAGCAGTTCTTC
TRBV6-5	NA	TRBJ2-7	NA	15	CASSKIRDTVHEQYF	TGTGCCAGCAGTAAAATCCGGGACACGGTCCACGAGCAGTACTTC
TRBV18	NA	TRBJ1-2	once	14	CASSLRGVNYGYTF	TGTGCCAGCTCACTCAGGGGCGTCAACTATGGCTACACCTTC
TRBV4-1	NA	TRBJ1-1	NA	15	CASSPWGVINTEAFF	TGCGCCAGCAGCCCCTGGGGCGTAATCAACACTGAAGCTTTCTTT
TRBV4-2	TRBD2	TRBJ2-7	NA	15	CASSQGYSGLAEQYF	TGTGCCAGCAGCCAAGGTTATAGCGGGTTGGCGGAGCAGTACTTC
TRBV6-5	NA	TRBJ1-4	NA	15	CASGPAGPRDEKLFF	TGTGCCAGTGGACCAGCGGGGCCACGGGATGAAAAACTGTTTTTT
TRBV6-4	NA	TRBJ2-2	NA	14	CASSESGHTGELFF	TGTGCCAGCAGTGAAAGCGGCCACACCGGGGAGCTGTTTTTT
TRBV7-9	TRBD1	TRBJ2-2	few	16	CASSPRQGSNTGELFF	TGTGCCAGCAGCCCGAGACAGGGGTCTAACACCGGGGAGCTGTTTTTT
TRBV2	TRBD2	TRBJ2-3	NA	17	CASSEGLAGAATDTQYF	TGTGCCAGCAGTGAAGGCCTAGCGGGGGCCGCCACAGATACGCAGTATTTT
TRBV5-4	NA	TRBJ1-1	NA	13	CVGGDGANTEAFF	TGTGTGGGGGGTGACGGAGCGAACACTGAAGCTTTCTTT
TRBV27	TRBD2	TRBJ2-1	NA	15	CASSVSGLAGSEQFF	TGTGCCAGCAGTGTTTCGGGACTAGCGGGAAGCGAGCAGTTCTTC
TRBV6-1	NA	TRBJ2-7	once	15	CASSEAVHGSYEQYF	TGTGCCAGCAGTGAAGCTGTCCACGGCTCCTACGAGCAGTACTTC
TRBV12-3/TRBV12-4	NA	TRBJ1-1	NA	13	CASSLDLQTEAFF	TGTGCCAGCAGTTTAGATCTGCAGACTGAAGCTTTCTTT
TRBV2	TRBD1	TRBJ1-1	NA	14	CASSEDRGNTEAFF	TGTGCCAGCAGTGAGGACAGGGGGAACACTGAAGCTTTCTTT
TRBV4-1	TRBD2	TRBJ2-1	NA	15	CASSQEVGLAPEQFF	TGCGCCAGCAGCCAAGAGGTGGGACTAGCGCCCGAGCAGTTCTTC
TRBV4-3	TRBD1	TRBJ2-7	NA	17	CASSQNYRGRGFYEQYF	TGCGCCAGCAGCCAAAACTACAGGGGGCGGGGGTTTTACGAGCAGTACTTC
TRBV11-2	NA	TRBJ2-5	NA	12	CASSPSEETQYF	TGTGCCAGCAGCCCCTCAGAAGAGACCCAGTACTTC
TRBV12-3/TRBV12-4	NA	TRBJ1-2	once	12	CASSPGLGGYTF	TGTGCCAGCAGCCCCGGACTCGGTGGCTACACCTTC
TRBV18	TRBD2	TRBJ2-7	NA	15	CASSYQAGASHEQYF	TGTGCCAGCTCATATCAAGCGGGAGCGTCGCACGAGCAGTACTTC
TRBV9	NA	TRBJ2-7	NA	15	CASSVGGSGPLEQYF	TGTGCCAGCAGCGTAGGAGGGAGTGGGCCGCTAGAGCAGTACTTC
TRBV15	NA	TRBJ1-4	NA	15	CATSRDLGVEEKLFF	TGTGCCACCAGCAGAGATTTAGGGGTAGAAGAAAAACTGTTTTTT
TRBV5-6	TRBD2	TRBJ2-5	NA	17	CASSLVSGGPRGETQYF	TGTGCCAGCAGCTTGGTAAGCGGGGGCCCCCGAGGGGAGACCCAGTACTTC
TRBV7-6	TRBD2	TRBJ2-1	NA	15	CASSRTSGGYNEQFF	TGTGCCAGCAGCCGTACTAGCGGGGGTTACAATGAGCAGTTCTTC
TRBV5-4	TRBD2	TRBJ2-1	NA	16	CASSGTSGGTYNEQFF	TGTGCCAGCAGCGGGACTAGCGGGGGGACCTACAATGAGCAGTTCTTC
TRBV7-9	TRBD1	TRBJ1-3	NA	14	CASSWDRDANTIYF	TGTGCCAGCAGCTGGGACAGGGACGCCAACACCATATATTTT
TRBV28	NA	TRBJ1-1	NA	11	CASRRDTEAFF	TGTGCCAGCAGGCGGGACACTGAAGCTTTCTTT
TRBV9	NA	TRBJ2-5	NA	14	CASSPSHYKETQYF	TGTGCCAGCAGCCCTAGTCACTATAAAGAGACCCAGTACTTC
TRBV18	NA	TRBJ2-7	NA	15	CASSRFATLDYEQYF	TGTGCCAGCTCCCGGTTTGCGACACTCGACTACGAGCAGTACTTC
TRBV10-3	TRBD1	TRBJ1-3	NA	16	CAISDGQGVSGNTIYF	TGTGCCATCAGTGATGGACAGGGGGTCTCTGGAAACACCATATATTTT
TRBV7-9	NA	TRBJ2-5	NA	12	CASSSSSETQYF	TGTGCCAGCAGCTCGTCCTCAGAGACCCAGTACTTC
TRBV10-3	NA	TRBJ1-6	NA	15	CAISEVGGRNSPLHF	TGTGCCATCAGTGAGGTCGGGGGTCGTAATTCACCCCTCCACTTT
TRBV4-3	NA	TRBJ2-5	once	14	CASSQARVGETQYF	TGCGCCAGCAGCCAAGCCCGGGTAGGAGAGACCCAGTACTTC
TRBV5-6	TRBD1	TRBJ1-6	few	19	CASSERQGPLSSYNSPLHF	TGTGCCAGCAGCGAACGACAGGGGCCGCTTAGCTCCTATAATTCACCCCTCCACTTT
TRBV27	TRBD1	TRBJ2-7	NA	13	CASARGQAYEQYF	TGTGCCAGCGCCAGGGGACAGGCCTACGAGCAGTACTTC
TRBV5-1	TRBD1	TRBJ1-6	NA	16	CASSLDTGTGNSPLHF	TGCGCCAGCAGCTTGGATACCGGGACAGGGAATTCACCCCTCCACTTT
TRBV6-4	NA	TRBJ2-1	NA	13	CASRNGTYNEQFF	TGTGCCAGCAGGAACGGGACTTACAATGAGCAGTTCTTC
TRBV7-9	TRBD2	TRBJ2-2	NA	16	CASSPWASGEAGELFF	TGTGCCAGCAGCCCCTGGGCTAGCGGAGAGGCAGGGGAGCTGTTTTTT
TRBV6-5	NA	TRBJ2-2	NA	13	CASSRPDKRELFF	TGTGCCAGCAGTCGGCCGGACAAGAGGGAGCTGTTTTTT
TRBV5-1	NA	TRBJ2-7	NA	13	CASSLVAAYEQYF	TGCGCCAGCAGCTTGGTGGCAGCCTACGAGCAGTACTTC
TRBV24-1	NA	TRBJ2-3	NA	14	CATSDLGRSDTQYF	TGTGCCACCAGTGATCTGGGCCGATCTGATACGCAGTATTTT
TRBV28	NA	TRBJ2-7	NA	12	CASSYGTYEQYF	TGTGCCAGCAGCTACGGGACTTACGAGCAGTACTTC
TRBV7-2	NA	TRBJ2-7	NA	15	CASSLDRGWVYEQYF	TGTGCCAGCAGCTTAGATCGGGGGTGGGTCTACGAGCAGTACTTC
TRBV30	NA	TRBJ1-1	once	15	CAWRPTDRLHTEAFF	TGTGCCTGGAGACCCACTGACAGATTACACACTGAAGCTTTCTTT
TRBV10-3	NA	TRBJ1-1	few	16	CAIRMRVMGKNTEAFF	TGTGCCATCAGGATGAGGGTTATGGGGAAGAACACTGAAGCTTTCTTT
TRBV28	NA	TRBJ1-3	NA	15	CASSGQAHSGNTIYF	TGTGCCAGCAGTGGGCAGGCTCACTCTGGAAACACCATATATTTT
TRBV7-9	NA	TRBJ1-2	NA	15	CASSRTGLTNYGYTF	TGTGCCAGCAGCCGGACGGGACTAACTAACTATGGCTACACCTTC
TRBV7-2	NA	TRBJ1-2	NA	14	CASSPEVRRGGYTF	TGTGCCAGCAGCCCCGAGGTTCGGAGAGGTGGCTACACCTTC
TRBV25-1	NA	TRBJ1-1	NA	16	CASSVNRGRGSTEAFF	TGTGCCAGCAGTGTCAACCGGGGCAGGGGTAGCACTGAAGCTTTCTTT
TRBV19	NA	TRBJ2-5	NA	13	CASSIRGSETQYF	TGTGCCAGTAGTATAAGAGGGTCGGAGACCCAGTACTTC
TRBV10-3	NA	TRBJ1-1	NA	14	CAISEGGPDTEAFF	TGTGCCATCAGTGAGGGTGGCCCTGACACTGAAGCTTTCTTT
TRBV6-2/TRBV6-3	NA	TRBJ2-4	once	14	CASSRGLAKNIQYF	TGTGCCAGCAGTAGGGGACTAGCCAAAAACATTCAGTACTTC
TRBV19	NA	TRBJ2-5	NA	15	CASSPRENQGETQYF	TGTGCCAGTAGTCCACGGGAGAATCAAGGAGAGACCCAGTACTTC
TRBV5-1	TRBD2	TRBJ2-3	NA	14	CASSIAGGLFPQYF	TGCGCCAGCAGCATAGCGGGGGGGCTATTCCCACAGTATTTT